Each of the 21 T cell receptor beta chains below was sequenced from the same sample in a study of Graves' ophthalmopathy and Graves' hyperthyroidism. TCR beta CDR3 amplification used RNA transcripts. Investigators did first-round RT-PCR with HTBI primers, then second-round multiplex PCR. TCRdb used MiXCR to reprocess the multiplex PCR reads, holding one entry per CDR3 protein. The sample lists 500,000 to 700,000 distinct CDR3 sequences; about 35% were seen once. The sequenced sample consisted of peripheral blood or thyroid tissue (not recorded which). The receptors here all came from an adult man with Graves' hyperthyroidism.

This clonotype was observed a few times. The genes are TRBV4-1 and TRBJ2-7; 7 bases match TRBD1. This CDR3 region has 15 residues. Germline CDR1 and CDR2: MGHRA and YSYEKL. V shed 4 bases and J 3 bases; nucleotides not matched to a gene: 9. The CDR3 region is CASSLPGQKLYEQYF. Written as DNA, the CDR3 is TGCGCCAGCAGCCTACCGGGACAGAAACTCTACGAGCAGTACTTC.

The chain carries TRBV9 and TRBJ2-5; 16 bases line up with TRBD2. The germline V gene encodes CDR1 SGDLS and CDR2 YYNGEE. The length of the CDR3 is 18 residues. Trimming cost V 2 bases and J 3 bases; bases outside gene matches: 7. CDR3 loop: CASSVSLGLAGGEETQYF. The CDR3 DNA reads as TGTGCCAGCAGCGTCTCTCTGGGACTAGCGGGAGGGGAAGAGACCCAGTACTTC.

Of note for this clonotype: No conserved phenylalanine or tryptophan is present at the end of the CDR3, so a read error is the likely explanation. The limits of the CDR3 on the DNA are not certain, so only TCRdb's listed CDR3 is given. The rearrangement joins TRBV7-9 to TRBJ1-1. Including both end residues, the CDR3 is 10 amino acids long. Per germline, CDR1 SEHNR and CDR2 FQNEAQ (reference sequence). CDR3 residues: CASSLAEASL.

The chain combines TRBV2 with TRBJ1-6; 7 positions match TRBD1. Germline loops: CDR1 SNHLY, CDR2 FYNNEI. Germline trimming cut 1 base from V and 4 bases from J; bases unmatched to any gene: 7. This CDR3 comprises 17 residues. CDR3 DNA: TGTGCCAGCAGTGAAGGGAATCCGGGACAGTATAATTCACCCCTCCACTTT. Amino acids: CASSEGNPGQYNSPLHF.

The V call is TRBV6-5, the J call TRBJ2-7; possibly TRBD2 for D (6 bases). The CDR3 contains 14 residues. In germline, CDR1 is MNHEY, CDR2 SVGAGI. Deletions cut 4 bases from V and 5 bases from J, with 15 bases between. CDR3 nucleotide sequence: TGTGCCAGCAGTTTGGAGACTAGGGAAGACGAGCAGTACTTC. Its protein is CASSLETREDEQYF.

CDR3 sequence (DNA): TGTGCCAGCAGCGTTAGCGACCGGGAGCTGTTTTTT. This sequence encodes CASSVSDRELFF. This chain uses TRBV9 with TRBJ2-2, with a tentative D call TRBD2 (5 bases). CDR3 length equals 12 residues. Trimming removed 2 bases from V and 9 bases from J, with 8 bases in between. Germline CDR1 and CDR2: SGDLS and YYNGEE.

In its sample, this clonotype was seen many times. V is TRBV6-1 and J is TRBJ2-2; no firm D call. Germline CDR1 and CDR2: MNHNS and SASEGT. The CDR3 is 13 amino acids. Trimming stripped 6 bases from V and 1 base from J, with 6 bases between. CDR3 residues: CASRAVNTGELFF. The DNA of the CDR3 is TGTGCCAGCAGGGCCGTGAACACCGGGGAGCTGTTTTTT.

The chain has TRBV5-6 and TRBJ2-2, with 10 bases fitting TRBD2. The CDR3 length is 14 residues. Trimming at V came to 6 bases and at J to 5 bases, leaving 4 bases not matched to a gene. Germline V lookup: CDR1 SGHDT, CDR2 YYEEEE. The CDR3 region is CASNLGLATGELFF. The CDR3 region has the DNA TGTGCCAGCAACCTGGGACTAGCGACCGGGGAGCTGTTTTTT.

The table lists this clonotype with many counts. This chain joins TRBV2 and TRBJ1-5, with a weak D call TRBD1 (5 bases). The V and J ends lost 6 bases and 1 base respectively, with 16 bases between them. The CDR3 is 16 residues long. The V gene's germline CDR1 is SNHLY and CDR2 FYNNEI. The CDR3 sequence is CASRRDFQASNQPQHF. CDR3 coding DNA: TGTGCCAGCAGGAGGGACTTCCAGGCAAGCAATCAGCCCCAGCATTTT.

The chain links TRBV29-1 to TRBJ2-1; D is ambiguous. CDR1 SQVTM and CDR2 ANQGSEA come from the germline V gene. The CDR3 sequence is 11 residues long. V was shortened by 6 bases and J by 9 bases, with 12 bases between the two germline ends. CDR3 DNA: TGCAGCGTGCTGCTGTCCGGTGAGCAGTTCTTC. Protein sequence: CSVLLSGEQFF.

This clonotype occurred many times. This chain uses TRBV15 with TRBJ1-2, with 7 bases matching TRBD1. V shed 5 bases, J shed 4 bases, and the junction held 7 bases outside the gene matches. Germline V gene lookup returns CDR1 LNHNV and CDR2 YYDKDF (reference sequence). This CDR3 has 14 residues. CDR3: CATSSSRDSYGYTF. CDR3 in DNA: TGTGCCACCAGCTCGTCCCGGGACAGCTATGGCTACACCTTC.

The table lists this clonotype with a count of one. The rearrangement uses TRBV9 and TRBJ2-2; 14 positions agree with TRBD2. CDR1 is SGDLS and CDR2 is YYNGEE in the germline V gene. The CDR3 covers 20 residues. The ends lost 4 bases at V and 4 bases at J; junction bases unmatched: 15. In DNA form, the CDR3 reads TGTGCCAGCAGCCCCCGATGGATACCGGGACTAGCGGGAGTCACCGGGGAGCTGTTTTTT. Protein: CASSPRWIPGLAGVTGELFF.

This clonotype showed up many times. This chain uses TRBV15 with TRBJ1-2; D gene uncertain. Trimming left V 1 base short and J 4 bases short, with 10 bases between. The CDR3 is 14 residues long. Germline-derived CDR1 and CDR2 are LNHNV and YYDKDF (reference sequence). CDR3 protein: CATSRVETAYGYTF. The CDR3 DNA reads TGTGCCACCAGCAGAGTGGAGACTGCCTATGGCTACACCTTC.

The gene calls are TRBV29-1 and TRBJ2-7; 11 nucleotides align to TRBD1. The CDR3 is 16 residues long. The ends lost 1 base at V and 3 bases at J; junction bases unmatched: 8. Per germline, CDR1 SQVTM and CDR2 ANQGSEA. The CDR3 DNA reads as TGCAGCGTTGAAGGCTGGCGGGACAGGGGGGACTACGAGCAGTACTTC. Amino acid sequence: CSVEGWRDRGDYEQYF.

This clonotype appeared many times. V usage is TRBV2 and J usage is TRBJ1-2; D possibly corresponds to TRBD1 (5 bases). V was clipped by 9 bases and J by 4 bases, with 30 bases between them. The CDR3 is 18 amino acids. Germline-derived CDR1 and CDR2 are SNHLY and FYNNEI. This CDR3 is CASLTRGRGVGLGYGYTF. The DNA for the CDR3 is TGTGCCAGTTTGACCCGGGGACGCGGAGTGGGGTTGGGCTATGGCTACACCTTC. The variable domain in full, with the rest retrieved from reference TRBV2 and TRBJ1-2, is EPEVTQTPSHQVTQMGQEVILRCVPISNHLYFYWYRQILGQKVEFLVSFYNNEISEKSEIFDDQFSVERPDGSNFTLKIRSTKLEDSAMYFCASLTRGRGVGLGYGYTFGSGTRLTVV.

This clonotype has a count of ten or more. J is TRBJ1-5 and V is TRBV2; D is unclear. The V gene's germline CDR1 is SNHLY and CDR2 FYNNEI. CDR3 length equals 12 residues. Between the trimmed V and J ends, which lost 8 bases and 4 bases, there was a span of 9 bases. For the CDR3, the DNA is TGTGCCAGCGCAATCACGAATCAGCCCCAGCATTTT. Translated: CASAITNQPQHF.

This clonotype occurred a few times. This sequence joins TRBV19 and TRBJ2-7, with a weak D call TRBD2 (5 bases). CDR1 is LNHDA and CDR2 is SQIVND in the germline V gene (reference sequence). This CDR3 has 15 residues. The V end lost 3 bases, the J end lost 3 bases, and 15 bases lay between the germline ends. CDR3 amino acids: CASSITSGLSYEQYF. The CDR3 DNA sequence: TGTGCCAGTAGTATTACATCGGGGTTGAGCTACGAGCAGTACTTC.

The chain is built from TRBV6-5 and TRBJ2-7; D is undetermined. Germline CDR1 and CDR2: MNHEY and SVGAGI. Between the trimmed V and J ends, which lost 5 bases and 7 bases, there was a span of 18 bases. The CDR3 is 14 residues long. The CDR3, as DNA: TGTGCCAGCAGTGATGGGTTCTGGGGTCATGAGCAGTACTTC. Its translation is CASSDGFWGHEQYF.

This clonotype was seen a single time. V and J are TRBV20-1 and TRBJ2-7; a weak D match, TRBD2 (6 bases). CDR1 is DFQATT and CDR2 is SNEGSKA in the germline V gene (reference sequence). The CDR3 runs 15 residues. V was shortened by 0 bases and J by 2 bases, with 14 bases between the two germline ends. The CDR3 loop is CSARDAGGDAYEQYF. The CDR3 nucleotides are TGCAGTGCTAGAGATGCAGGAGGGGATGCCTACGAGCAGTACTTC.

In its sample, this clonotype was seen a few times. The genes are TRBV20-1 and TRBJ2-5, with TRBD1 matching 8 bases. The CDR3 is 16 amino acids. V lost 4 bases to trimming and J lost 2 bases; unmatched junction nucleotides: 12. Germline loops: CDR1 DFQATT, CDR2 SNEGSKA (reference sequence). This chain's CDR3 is CSATYPGQGLQETQYF. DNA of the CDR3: TGCAGTGCTACTTACCCTGGACAGGGTCTTCAAGAGACCCAGTACTTC.

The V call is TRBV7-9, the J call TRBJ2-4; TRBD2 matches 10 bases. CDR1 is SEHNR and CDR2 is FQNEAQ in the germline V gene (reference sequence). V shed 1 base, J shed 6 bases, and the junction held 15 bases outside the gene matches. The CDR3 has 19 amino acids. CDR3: CASSLGSRLAGPGGNIQYF. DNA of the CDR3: TGTGCCAGCAGCTTAGGTTCGAGACTAGCGGGTCCGGGGGGAAACATTCAGTACTTC.